This entry is about one T cell receptor beta chain. This clonotype was detected many times. Its antigen has not been determined. Base qualities are missing; no much larger clone stands one base away. Genomic DNA served as template for TCR beta VDJ combination and CDR3 sequence profiling. An Illumina HiSeq 2000 was used for TCR repertoire sequencing. The original pipeline was this. TRBV/TRBJ rearrangement plots, CDR3 size and DJ length profiles, and Simpson's diversity index were used to evaluate the repertoires. The most abundant DNA sequence in the deep sequencing data was taken as the immunodominant clone. CDR3 amino acid sequences were checked for sharing across subjects and were also compared against the VDJdb database and published repertoires. The raw public data were reprocessed by TCRdb itself: fastp quality trimming at Q25, MiXCR clonotype calling, in-frame beta chains only. One record per CDR3 amino acid sequence lists the most common genes and DNA. TCRdb's processing, not the study's, gives the V and J calls here. The sample contains some 150,000 distinct CDR3 sequences, 35% to 50% of them found a single time. In total, the top ten clones hold over 6.5% of the sample.

This sample was included in a study of CD8+CD57+ T cells in acquired aplastic anemia listed by TCRdb under 2018. In terms of the full investigation: Extracted DNA from sorted CD4+ and CD8+ cells averaged around 3.3 ug, ranging from roughly 0.17 to 27.4 ug. Mean read counts for healthy donor samples were roughly 10 million for CD4+ cells and under 14 million for CD8+ cells.

Results the study describes overall, beyond this receptor: Although under 35 CD8+ CDR3 sequences were shared by patients and controls, these sequences appeared highly expressed in patients and within the immunodominant clones of patients. CD8+ Simpson's diversity did not differ significantly between patients and healthy controls (P=0.060).

In the study, sorted CD4+ and CD8+ blood T cells from patients with severe aplastic anemia and from healthy subjects underwent deep sequencing of TCR repertoires. Ficoll-Paque density gradient centrifugation was used to isolate peripheral blood mononuclear cells. CD4+ and CD8+ T cells were sorted by FACS or magnetic beads before DNA extraction. The CDR3 holds 14 amino acids from the cysteine to the phenylalanine. CDR3 DNA only is kept here, 42 bases in frame from base 1. After removal of 6 bases from V and 6 bases from J, the junction retains 5 bases not matched to a gene. Looking up the germline V gene yields CDR1 SNHLY and CDR2 FYNNEI.

The sample was sorted CD4+, CD8+, or CD8+CD57+ T cells (not recorded which) from PBMCs. The TCR originated in a human donor in good health, serving as a control. The chain links TRBV2 with TRBJ1-2, with 12 bases aligning to TRBD1. The bases read TGTGCCAGCAGACCGGGACAGGGGGCGAATGGCTACACCTTC. It translates to CASRPGQGANGYTF.